The rows below give T cell receptor beta chains drawn from one sample of a study of cytomegalovirus exposure and HLA in healthy donors. Sequencing was performed with immunoSEQ multiplex PCR; in TCRdb, only in-frame clones are kept and a portion is missing. The table lists about 130,000 clones, more than 8% of them singletons. Sequencing input: PBMCs. Receptor source: a man between 35 and 55 years old in good health and CMV-seronegative. Both conserved end residues are part of each CDR3. D genes are given only for firm matches. Clone sizes are given selectively: once, few, many, or a class where the clone is expanded.

>.|TRBV18|.|TRBJ1-2
TGTGCCAGCTCACCACCACCGGGTGGAAGTGCCCGACTACCGAACTATGGCTACACCTTC
CASSPPPGGSARLPNYGYTF
>.|TRBV19|.|TRBJ2-1
TGTGCCAGTAGTATGGGGGGAGGTTACAATGAGCAGTTCTTC
CASSMGGGYNEQFF
>.|TRBV14|many|TRBJ1-5
TGTGCCAGCAGCCAAGAGAGGGATCAGCCCCAGCATTTT
CASSQERDQPQHF
>.|TRBV4-2|few|TRBJ2-7
TGTGCCAGCAGCCCCGGGACTTACCCCTACGAGCAGTACTTC
CASSPGTYPYEQYF
>TRBD2|TRBV13|few|TRBJ2-3
TGTGCCAGCAGCTTAGGGACTAGCGGGGGGCTAGATACGCAGTATTTT
CASSLGTSGGLDTQYF
>.|TRBV6-1|few|TRBJ1-6
TGTGCCAGCAGCTTTGTGACAGCTTATAATTCACCCCTCCACTTT
CASSFVTAYNSPLHF
>.|TRBV28|few|TRBJ2-7
TGTGCCAGCACCTCCCCAGGTACGTCCTACGAGCAGTACTTC
CASTSPGTSYEQYF
>TRBD1|TRBV6-6|.|TRBJ2-2
TGTGCCAGCACCCAGGGAAGGGGGCGCCCCGGGGAGCTGTTTTTT
CASTQGRGRPGELFF
>TRBD1|TRBV7-8|.|TRBJ1-1
TGTGCCAGCAGCTTTAGCAGGGGGCTAAACACTGAAGCTTTCTTT
CASSFSRGLNTEAFF
>TRBD1|TRBV10-1|few|TRBJ1-6
TGCGCCACCCAAGGACAGGGGGGGGAACCCCTCCACTTT
CATQGQGGEPLHF
>TRBD1|TRBV11-2|few|TRBJ1-2
TGTGCCAGCAGCGCCGGGACAGTTAACTATGGCTACACCTTC
CASSAGTVNYGYTF
>TRBD2|TRBV19|.|TRBJ2-5
TGTGCCAGTAGGGCGGGGGGCCGACTAAGGGTCCAAGAGACCCAGTACTTC
CASRAGGRLRVQETQYF
>.|TRBV5-6|few|TRBJ2-3
TGTGCCAGCACACGCAGGTTTCCCACAGATACGCAGTATTTT
CASTRRFPTDTQYF
>TRBD1|TRBV27|.|TRBJ1-2
TGTGCCAGCAGTTTATCGGGACAGGTCTATGGCTACACCTTC
CASSLSGQVYGYTF
>.|TRBV7-9|.|TRBJ2-7
TGTGCCAGCAGCTTAGTTACAGGGAAGAAGTACTTC
CASSLVTGKKYF
>TRBD2|TRBV5-1|few|TRBJ2-1
TGCGCCAGCAGCCCTAGCGGGGTTGAGCAGTTCTTC
CASSPSGVEQFF
>TRBD2|TRBV4-1|.|TRBJ2-1
TGCGCCAGCAGCCTTTCGGAAAGGAGCGGGGGGTCCCGGGAGCAGTTCTTC
CASSLSERSGGSREQFF
>.|TRBV4-1|.|TRBJ2-3
TGCGCCAGCCTAGGAGGGCGACCACGAGATACGCAGTATTTT
CASLGGRPRDTQYF
>TRBD1|TRBV5-6|.|TRBJ1-1
TGTGCCAGCAGCCTGGACGGGACAGGGGCGCCGTACACTGAAGCTTTCTTT
CASSLDGTGAPYTEAFF
>TRBD2|TRBV4-1|few|TRBJ2-5
TGCGCCAGCAGCCAAAGGTCTGCGGGGGGCGATGAGACCCAGTACTTC
CASSQRSAGGDETQYF
>TRBD1|TRBV5-4|few|TRBJ2-7
TGTGCCAGCAGCTTGCGACAGGGGGAGAACGAGCAGTACTTC
CASSLRQGENEQYF
>.|TRBV18|few|TRBJ2-2
TGTGCCAGCTCCCCAAATACAGGACCCGGGGAGCTGTTTTTT
CASSPNTGPGELFF
>.|TRBV30|few|TRBJ2-1
TGTGCCTGGAGTAGAGGGAAGCAGTTCTTC
CAWSRGKQFF
>.|TRBV7-9|.|TRBJ2-5
TGTGCCAGCAGCGTCAGTCAACAAGAGACCCAGTACTTC
CASSVSQQETQYF
>TRBD1|TRBV19|.|TRBJ1-5
TGTGCCAGTAGTACCCCGGGACAGGGCCGCAATCAGCCCCAGCATTTT
CASSTPGQGRNQPQHF
>TRBD2|TRBV5-1|few|TRBJ2-3
TGCGCCAGCGCACTAGCGGGGTTGGATACGCAGTATTTT
CASALAGLDTQYF
>.|TRBV19|.|TRBJ1-5
TGTGCCAGTAGTTTTGGACAGCCCGGCAATCAGCCCCAGCATTTT
CASSFGQPGNQPQHF
>.|TRBV6-5|.|TRBJ2-6
TGTGCCAGCAGTGCTGGACAGTCTGGGGCCAACGTCCTGACTTTC
CASSAGQSGANVLTF
>.|TRBV7-2|.|TRBJ2-5
TGTGCCAGCAGCTTTTCCGGGACAAAAGAGACCCAGTACTTC
CASSFSGTKETQYF
>.|TRBV5-6|few|TRBJ1-5
TGTGCCAGCAGCTCCCAGGTGAATCAGCCCCAGCATTTT
CASSSQVNQPQHF
>.|TRBV9|.|TRBJ1-2
TGTGCCAGCAGCGTCGACTCCTATGGCTACACCTTC
CASSVDSYGYTF
>.|TRBV21-1|.|TRBJ1-5
TGTGCCAGCTATGTGACAGGTAGGAGGAATCAGCCCCAGCATTTT
CASYVTGRRNQPQHF
>TRBD1|TRBV19|few|TRBJ1-2
TGTGCCAGTGGTTTTGACAGGGTGGACTATGGCTACACCTTC
CASGFDRVDYGYTF
>.|TRBV6-1|few|TRBJ1-1
TGTGCCAGCAGCGAGTGGGCGGGCGACACTGAAGCTTTCTTT
CASSEWAGDTEAFF
>TRBD1|TRBV7-9|.|TRBJ1-4
TGTGCCAGCAGCTCCGGACAGGCCTGGCTAGGGGAAAAACTGTTTTTT
CASSSGQAWLGEKLFF
>TRBD1|TRBV5-1|few|TRBJ2-5
TGCGCCAGCAGCTTAGTTGACAGGGTGATCGAGACCCAGTACTTC
CASSLVDRVIETQYF
>.|TRBV7-8|.|TRBJ1-4
TGTGCCAGCAGCCAAGGACAGTCTGCAACTAATGAAAAACTGTTTTTT
CASSQGQSATNEKLFF